This T cell receptor beta chain stems from a study of cytomegalovirus exposure and HLA in healthy donors. This PCR relied on a set of 60 Vbeta primers and 13 Jbeta primers. The assay was immunoSEQ multiplex PCR, and TCRdb's table has in-frame clones only and misses some. The data hold 150,000 to 200,000 clones, with over 60% observed a single time. Whole-study results and caveats: In a later analysis, productive TCRs from donors in an Asian-associated ancestry cluster reportedly carried fewer N-insertions than the cohort mean.

About this clone: What it binds is unknown.

Sequencing input: PBMCs. The TCR originated in a female donor in good health and CMV-seronegative.

Here the CDR3 reads CAIRGTGSPNEQYF. For the CDR3, the DNA is TGTGCCATCAGGGGGACAGGGAGTCCCAACGAGCAGTACTTC. The J gene is TRBJ2-7, the V gene TRBV10-3, with TRBD1 matching 9 bases. The CDR3 has 14 residues. CDR1 is ENHRY and CDR2 is SYGVKD in the germline V gene. V dropped 6 bases and J dropped 5; count of bases not matched to a gene: 8.